The next 3 T cell receptor beta chains were all read from a single sample in a study of T cells in Graves' hyperthyroidism and ophthalmopathy. The investigators amplified TCR beta CDR3 regions from RNA transcripts. The primer set for the first-round RT-PCR of the TCR CDR3 was HTBI. TCRdb redid the calling of the multiplex PCR reads with MiXCR, one entry per CDR3 protein. The table has about half a million distinct CDR3 sequences, under 25% seen once; the top ten hold roughly 49%. The source material was blood. These TCRs come from a woman in her 70s with Graves' ophthalmopathy.

This clonotype was seen more than once but under ten times. This rearrangement joins TRBV5-5 to TRBJ1-6; TRBD1 is a possible D gene (5 bases). Per the germline V gene, CDR1 is SGHKS and CDR2 is YYEKEE (reference sequence). The CDR3 contains 14 residues. V lost 0 bases and J lost 7, with 8 bases in between. The CDR3 reads CASSLETENSPLHF. The CDR3 nucleotides read TGTGCCAGCAGCTTGGAGACAGAGAATTCACCCCTCCACTTT.

The J gene is TRBJ2-7, the V gene TRBV5-5; D not certain. With 0 bases removed from V and 7 bases from J, the gap between germline ends came to 11 bases. The germline V gene encodes CDR1 SGHKS and CDR2 YYEKEE (reference sequence). CDR3 size: 13 residues. The CDR3 DNA follows: TGTGCCAGCAGCTTGGTGGGCGCGTGGGAGCAGTACTTC. It specifies CASSLVGAWEQYF. Full variable domain (outside the CDR3, taken from reference TRBV5-5 and TRBJ2-7): DAGVTQSPTHLIKTRGQQVTLRCSPISGHKSVSWYQQVLGQGPQFIFQYYEKEERGRGNFPDRFSARQFPNYSSELNVNALLLGDSALYLCASSLVGAWEQYFGPGTRLTVT.

This chain uses TRBV28 with TRBJ2-7, with D possibly being TRBD1 or TRBD2 (5 bases each). V lost 0 bases, J lost 6 bases, and 12 bases lay in between. The CDR3 runs 14 residues. The germline gives CDR1 MDHEN, CDR2 SYDVKM. CDR3 bases: TGTGCCAGCAGTTTATGGGGGGAGAGGGGCGAGCAGTACTTC. Protein sequence: CASSLWGERGEQYF.